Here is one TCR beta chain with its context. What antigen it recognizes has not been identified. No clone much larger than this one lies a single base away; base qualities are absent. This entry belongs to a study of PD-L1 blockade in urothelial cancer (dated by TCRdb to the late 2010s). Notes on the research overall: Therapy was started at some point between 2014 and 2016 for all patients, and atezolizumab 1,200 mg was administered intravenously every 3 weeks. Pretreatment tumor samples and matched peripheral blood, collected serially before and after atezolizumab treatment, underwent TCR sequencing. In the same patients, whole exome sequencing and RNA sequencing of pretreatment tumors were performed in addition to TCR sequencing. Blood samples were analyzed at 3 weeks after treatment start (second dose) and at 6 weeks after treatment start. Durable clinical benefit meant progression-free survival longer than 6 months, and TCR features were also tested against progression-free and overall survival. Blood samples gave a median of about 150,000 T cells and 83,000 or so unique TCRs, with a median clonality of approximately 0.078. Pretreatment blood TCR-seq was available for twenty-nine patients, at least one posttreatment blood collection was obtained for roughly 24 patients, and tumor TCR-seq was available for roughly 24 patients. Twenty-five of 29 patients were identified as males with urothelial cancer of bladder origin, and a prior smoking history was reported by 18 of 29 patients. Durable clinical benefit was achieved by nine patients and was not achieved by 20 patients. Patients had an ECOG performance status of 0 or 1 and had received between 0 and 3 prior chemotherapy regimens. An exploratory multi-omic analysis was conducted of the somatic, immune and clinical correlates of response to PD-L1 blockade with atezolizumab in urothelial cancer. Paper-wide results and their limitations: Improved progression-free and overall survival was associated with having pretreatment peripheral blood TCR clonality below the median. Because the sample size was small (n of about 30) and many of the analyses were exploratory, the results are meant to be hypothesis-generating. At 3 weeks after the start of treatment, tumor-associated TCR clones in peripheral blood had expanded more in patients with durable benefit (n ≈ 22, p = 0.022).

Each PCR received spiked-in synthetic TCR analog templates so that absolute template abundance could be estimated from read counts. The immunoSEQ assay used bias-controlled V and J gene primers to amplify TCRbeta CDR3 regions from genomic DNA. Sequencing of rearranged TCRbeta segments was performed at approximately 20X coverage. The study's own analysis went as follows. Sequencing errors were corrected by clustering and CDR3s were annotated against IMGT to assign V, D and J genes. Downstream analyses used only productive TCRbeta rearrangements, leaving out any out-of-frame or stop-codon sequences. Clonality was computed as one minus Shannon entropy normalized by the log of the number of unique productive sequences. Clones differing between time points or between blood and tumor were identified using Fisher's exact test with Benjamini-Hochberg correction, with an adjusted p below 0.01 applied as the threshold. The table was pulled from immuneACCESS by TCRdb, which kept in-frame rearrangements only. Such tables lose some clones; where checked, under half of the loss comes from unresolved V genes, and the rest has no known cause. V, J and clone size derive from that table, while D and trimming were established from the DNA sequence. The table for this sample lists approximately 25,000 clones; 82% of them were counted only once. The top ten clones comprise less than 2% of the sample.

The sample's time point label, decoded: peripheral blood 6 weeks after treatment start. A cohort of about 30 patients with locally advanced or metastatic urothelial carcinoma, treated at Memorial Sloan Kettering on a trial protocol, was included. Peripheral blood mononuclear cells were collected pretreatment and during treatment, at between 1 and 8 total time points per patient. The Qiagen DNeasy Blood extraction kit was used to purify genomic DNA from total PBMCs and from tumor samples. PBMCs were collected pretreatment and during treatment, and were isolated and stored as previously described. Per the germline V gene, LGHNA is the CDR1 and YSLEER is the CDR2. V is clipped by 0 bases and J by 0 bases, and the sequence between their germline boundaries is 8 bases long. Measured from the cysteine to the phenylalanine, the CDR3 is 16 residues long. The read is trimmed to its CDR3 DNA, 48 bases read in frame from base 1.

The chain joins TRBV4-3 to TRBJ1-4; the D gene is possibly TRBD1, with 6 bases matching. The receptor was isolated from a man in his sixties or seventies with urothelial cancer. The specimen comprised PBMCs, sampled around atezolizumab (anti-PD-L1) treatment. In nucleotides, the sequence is TGCGCCAGCAGCCAAGACCAGGGGCCAACTAATGAAAAACTGTTTTTT. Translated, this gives CASSQDQGPTNEKLFF.